This T cell receptor beta chain appears in the sequencing data of a study of shared clonotypes between healthy human individuals. The deep-level immunoSEQ assay was used. In the original workflow: Junction-only immunoSEQ sequences carried no quality scores, so filtering differed. TCRdb's table, derived via immunoSEQ multiplex PCR, lists solely in-frame clones and lacks some. The V and J calls and clone size come from that table; D and trimming were worked out from the DNA. The repertoire consists of some 2 million clones, with 85% to 95% occurring once and the leading ten covering roughly 1%. The CDR3 consists of 14 residues. Germline V gene lookup returns CDR1 SQVTM and CDR2 ANQGSEA. Naivety among CD8 cells was defined by CD45RO negativity and positive CCR7 selection, thereby excluding terminally differentiated effector memory CD45RA+ cells. Whole-study findings and limits: In contrast to clonotypes shared by all four donors, non-shared clonotypes had lower generation probabilities.

As for this clone: Its cognate antigen is unknown. A junction end diverges from the germline sequence, so it may reflect a read error.

The TCR originated in a man younger than 30 in good health. The chain combines TRBV29-1 with TRBJ2-7; 7 nucleotides match TRBD2. The specimen was naive CD8+ T cells sorted from blood. Written as DNA, the CDR3 is TGCAGCGTTGAGCCCCCCCCCTTCCGGCGACTAGCCATTTTC. Translating it yields CSVEPPPFRRLAIF.